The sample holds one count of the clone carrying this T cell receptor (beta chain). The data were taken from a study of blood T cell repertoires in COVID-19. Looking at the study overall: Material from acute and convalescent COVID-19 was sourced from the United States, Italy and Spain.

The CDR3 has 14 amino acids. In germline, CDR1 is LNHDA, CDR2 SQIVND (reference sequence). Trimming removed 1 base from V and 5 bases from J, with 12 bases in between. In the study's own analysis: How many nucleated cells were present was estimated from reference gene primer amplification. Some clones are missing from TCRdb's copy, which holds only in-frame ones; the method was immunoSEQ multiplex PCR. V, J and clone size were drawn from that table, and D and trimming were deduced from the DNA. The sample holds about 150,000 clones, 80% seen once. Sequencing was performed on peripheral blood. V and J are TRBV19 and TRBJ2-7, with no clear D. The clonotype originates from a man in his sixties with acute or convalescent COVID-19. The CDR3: CASSIGRSLNEQYF. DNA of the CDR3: TGTGCCAGTAGTATAGGTCGGAGTTTGAACGAGCAGTACTTC.